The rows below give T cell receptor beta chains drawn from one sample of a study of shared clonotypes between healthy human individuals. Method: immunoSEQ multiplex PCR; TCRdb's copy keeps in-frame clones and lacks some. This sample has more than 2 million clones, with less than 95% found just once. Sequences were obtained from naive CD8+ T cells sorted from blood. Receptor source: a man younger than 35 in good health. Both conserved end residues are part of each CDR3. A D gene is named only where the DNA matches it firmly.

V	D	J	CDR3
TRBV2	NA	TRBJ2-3	CASSAGYGDTQYF
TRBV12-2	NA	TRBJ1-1	CASRLGAATEAFF
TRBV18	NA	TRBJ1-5	CASSPAGERNQPQHF
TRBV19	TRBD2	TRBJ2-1	CASSIDQAGGGNEQFF
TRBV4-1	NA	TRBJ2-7	CASSQGLGYEQYF
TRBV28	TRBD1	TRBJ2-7	CASSGDRDDYEQYF
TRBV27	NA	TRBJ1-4	CASSTQGREKLFF
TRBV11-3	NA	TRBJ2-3	CASSLGGTDTQYF
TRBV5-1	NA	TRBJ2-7	CASSWENSSDEQYF
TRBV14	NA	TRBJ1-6	CASSQVSTFLHF
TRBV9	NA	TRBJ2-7	CASSVGEGGYEQYF
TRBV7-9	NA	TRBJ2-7	CASSFKDGSSYEQYF
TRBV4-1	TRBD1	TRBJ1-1	CASSSPGGTGDEAFF
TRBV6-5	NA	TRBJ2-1	CASSYAEGYNEQFF
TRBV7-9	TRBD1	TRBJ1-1	CASSFAQGMGAFF
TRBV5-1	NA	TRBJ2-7	CASSLNTLYEQYF
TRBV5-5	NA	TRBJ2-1	CASSFETVNEQFF
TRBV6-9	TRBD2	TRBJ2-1	CASSYGWTSGREEQFF
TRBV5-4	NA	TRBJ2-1	CASGNLSSYNEQFF
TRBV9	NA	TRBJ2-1	CASSVVGGDYNEQFF
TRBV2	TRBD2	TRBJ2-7	CASSDATTSGIKQYF
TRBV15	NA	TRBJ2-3	CATSRGGGTDTQYF
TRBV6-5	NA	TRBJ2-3	CASSYSISDTQYF
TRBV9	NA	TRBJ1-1	CASSVVGVGTEAFF
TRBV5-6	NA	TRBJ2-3	CAGSVGANTQYF
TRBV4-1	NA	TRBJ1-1	CASSLPPGLNTEAFF
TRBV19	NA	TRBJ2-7	CASSIDLYGSYEQYF
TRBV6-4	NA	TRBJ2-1	CASNGTGAYNEQFF
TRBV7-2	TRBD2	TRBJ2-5	CASSLKLAGVQETQYF
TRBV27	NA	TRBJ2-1	CASSLAVQAKQFF
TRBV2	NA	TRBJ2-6	CAAAGANVLTF
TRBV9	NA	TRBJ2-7	CASSVGRAPTSEQYF
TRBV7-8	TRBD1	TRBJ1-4	CASSATRQGRFNEKLFF
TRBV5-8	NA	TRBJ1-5	CASSLQGHAIWGNQPQHF
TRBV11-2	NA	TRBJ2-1	CASSSSGLGSSYNEQFF
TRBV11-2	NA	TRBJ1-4	CASSPLGEGINEKLFF
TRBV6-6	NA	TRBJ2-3	CASSSRDTDTQYF
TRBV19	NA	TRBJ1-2	CASSQPQARTYGYTF
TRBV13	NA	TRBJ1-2	CASSLSTGGYTF
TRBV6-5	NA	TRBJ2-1	CASSYGTGASYNEQFF
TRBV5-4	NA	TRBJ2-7	CASSLLADPSYEQYF
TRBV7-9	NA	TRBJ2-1	CASSSGPAGVNEQFF
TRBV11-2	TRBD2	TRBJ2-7	CASSPGGGLTPYEQYF
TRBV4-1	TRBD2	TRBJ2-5	CASSPRLASGGEETQYF
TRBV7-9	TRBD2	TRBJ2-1	CASSALVGVAGGPDEQFF
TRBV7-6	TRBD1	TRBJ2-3	CASSGPGGRDTQYF
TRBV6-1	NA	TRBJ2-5	CASSDWGQETQYF
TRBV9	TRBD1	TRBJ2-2	CASSVERQGANTGELFF
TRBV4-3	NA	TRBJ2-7	CASSQDSGVNSYEQYF
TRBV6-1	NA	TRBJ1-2	CASSLRGYGYTF
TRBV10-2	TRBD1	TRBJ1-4	CASSPNHRRQGKDEKLFF
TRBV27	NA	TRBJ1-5	CASSFLGGTNQPQHF